Below, 23 T cell receptor beta chains from the same sample are listed, as sequenced in a study of cytomegalovirus exposure and HLA in healthy donors. Primers: 60 Vbeta forward and 13 Jbeta reverse. The table came from immunoSEQ multiplex PCR; TCRdb's copy has only in-frame clones and leaves some out. The sample totals 120,000 to 150,000 clones. Sequenced sample: PBMCs. The receptor set was obtained from a man aged 35 to 55 in good health and CMV-seronegative.

The chain links TRBV5-1 to TRBJ1-1; maybe TRBD1 (5 bases). Germline values: CDR1 SGHRS, CDR2 YFSETQ. The CDR3 extends over 12 amino acids. Trimming shortened V by 2 bases and J by 7 bases, and 9 bases separated the two germline ends. DNA for the CDR3: TGCGCCAGCAGCTTCAGAAGGGGTGAAGCTTTCTTT. Translation gives CASSFRRGEAFF.

V usage is TRBV6-6 and J usage is TRBJ2-7; 10 positions match TRBD1. The CDR3 consists of 14 residues. The V segment lost 5 bases and the J segment 4 bases; nucleotides outside the gene matches: 5. In germline, CDR1 is MNHNY, CDR2 SVGAGI (reference sequence). The CDR3 nucleotides read TGTGCCAGCAGTAACGGACAGGGGGGGTACGAGCAGTACTTC. It specifies CASSNGQGGYEQYF.

The rearrangement links TRBV11-2 to TRBJ2-3, with 7 bases identical to TRBD2. V lost 3 bases and J lost 6; bases outside the gene matches: 3. This CDR3 spans 13 amino acids. Per germline, CDR1 SGHAT and CDR2 FQNNGV. The CDR3 coding sequence is TGTGCCAGCAGCTTCGGGGGGACCGATACGCAGTATTTT. As protein: CASSFGGTDTQYF.

As regards this clone: One end of the junction varies from germline; a read error may be responsible. The chain combines TRBV5-4 with TRBJ1-6; D is ambiguous. This CDR3 contains 15 residues. Per the germline V gene, CDR1 is SGHNT and CDR2 is YYREEE (reference sequence). The CDR3: CASTLDSIYNSPLHF. As DNA, the CDR3 is TGTGCCAGCACCTTGGACTCAATCTATAATTCACCCCTCCACTTT. The whole variable domain, filled in from reference TRBV5-4 and TRBJ1-6, reads ETGVTQSPTHLIKTRGQQVTLRCSSQSGHNTVSWYQQALGQGPQFIFQYYREEENGRGNFPPRFSGLQFPNYSSELNVNALELDDSALYLCASTLDSIYNSPLHFGNGTRLTVT.

The V call is TRBV7-3, the J call TRBJ2-7; 8 bases agree with TRBD1. CDR3 length: 14 amino acids. The junction had 6 bases not matched to a gene; V was cut back by 5 bases and J by 3 bases. CDR1 and CDR2 (germline): SGHTA, FQGTGA. The CDR3 reads CASSPTGGGYEQYF. CDR3 bases: TGTGCCAGCAGCCCCACAGGGGGAGGCTACGAGCAGTACTTC.

J is TRBJ1-2 and V is TRBV7-9, with D uncertain. The V and J ends lost 2 bases and 4 bases respectively, with 14 bases between them. Per germline, CDR1 SEHNR and CDR2 FQNEAQ (reference sequence). There are 15 residues in the CDR3. The CDR3 here is CASSLILGSSYGYTF. The CDR3 nucleotides read TGTGCCAGCAGCTTAATTCTCGGGTCTTCCTATGGCTACACCTTC.

The V call is TRBV11-1, the J call TRBJ2-1; D may be TRBD1 (5 bases). Trimming removed 5 bases at V and 4 bases at J, with 12 bases between. Germline V CDR1 and CDR2: SGHAT, FQDESV (reference sequence). The CDR3 is 14 amino acids. The CDR3 region has the DNA TGTGCCAGCAGCCCAATCACAGGATACAATGAGCAGTTCTTC. It specifies CASSPITGYNEQFF.

V is TRBV29-1 and J is TRBJ2-5; 8 nucleotides line up with TRBD2. V shed 5 bases, J shed 5 bases, and the junction held 7 bases outside the gene matches. CDR1 and CDR2 from the germline V gene are SQVTM and ANQGSEA. The CDR3 is 13 amino acids. The CDR3 sequence is CSVLGGARETQYF. The CDR3 DNA is TGCAGCGTTCTCGGGGGGGCCCGGGAGACCCAGTACTTC.

In DNA form, the CDR3 reads TGTGCCAGCAGCCCTCAGACGGGATCAGATACGCAGTATTTT. It codes for CASSPQTGSDTQYF. The gene calls are TRBV11-2 and TRBJ2-3, with D maybe TRBD2 (5 bases). Germline V gives CDR1 SGHAT, CDR2 FQNNGV. The germline V and J ends were trimmed by 5 bases and 4 bases, with 13 bases remaining between them. This CDR3 is built from 14 residues. The full variable domain, its missing parts supplied by reference TRBV11-2 and TRBJ2-3, is EAGVAQSPRYKIIEKRQSVAFWCNPISGHATLYWYQQILGQGPKLLIQFQNNGVVDDSQLPKDRFSAERLKGVDSTLKIQPAKLEDSAVYLCASSPQTGSDTQYFGPGTRLTVL.

The chain has TRBV7-3 and TRBJ2-7; 7 bases line up with TRBD2. CDR1 is SGHTA and CDR2 is FQGTGA in the germline V gene. The V segment lost 6 bases and the J segment 4 bases; nucleotides outside the gene matches: 6. The CDR3 is 13 residues long. The DNA of the CDR3 is TGTGCCAGCAGTCCCAACGGGGGGTACGAGCAGTACTTC. This translates into CASSPNGGYEQYF.

The V call is TRBV6-5, the J call TRBJ1-2; 9 nucleotides align to TRBD1. The length of the CDR3 is 15 residues. V lost 6 bases and J lost 7; bases outside the gene matches: 12. CDR1 is MNHEY and CDR2 is SVGAGI in the germline V gene. The CDR3 protein is CASRAQGAGVGGYTF. The DNA of the CDR3 is TGTGCCAGCAGGGCACAGGGGGCGGGGGTTGGTGGCTACACCTTC.

V is TRBV7-2 and J is TRBJ2-2, with D possibly TRBD1 on 5 matching bases. V lost 5 bases to trimming and J lost 4 bases, with 11 bases between them. Germline loops: CDR1 SGHTA, CDR2 FQGNSA. The CDR3 has 14 amino acids. DNA for the CDR3: TGTGCCAGCAGCAACCACAGGTCCACCGGGGAGCTGTTTTTT. Protein sequence: CASSNHRSTGELFF.

The chain joins TRBV4-1 to TRBJ1-6; D not resolved. This CDR3 is built from 15 residues. Per germline, CDR1 MGHRA and CDR2 YSYEKL. V gave up 2 bases and J gave up 7 bases, with 12 bases separating them. The CDR3 DNA reads TGCGCCAGCAGCCAACGTCGGGAAGCGAATTCACCCCTCCACTTT. It specifies CASSQRREANSPLHF.

The chain employs TRBV28 and TRBJ2-7, with D unresolved. Germline V lookup: CDR1 MDHEN, CDR2 SYDVKM. V was cut by 8 bases and J by 7 bases, with 24 bases left in between. CDR3 size: 15 residues. For the CDR3, the DNA is TGTGCCAGCCGTAATACAGTAAATAGTCGTCAGGAGCAGTACTTC. Its protein is CASRNTVNSRQEQYF. The complete variable domain, with remaining parts taken from reference TRBV28 and TRBJ2-7, reads DVKVTQSSRYLVKRTGEKVFLECVQDMDHENMFWYRQDPGLGLRLIYFSYDVKMKEKGDIPEGYSVSREKKERFSLILESASTNQTSMYLCASRNTVNSRQEQYFGPGTRLTVT.

The genes are TRBV28 and TRBJ2-7, with TRBD1 identical over 8 bases. Germline V gene sequence: CDR1 MDHEN, CDR2 SYDVKM. V shed 7 bases and J 5 bases; nucleotides not matched to a gene: 4. This CDR3 region has 12 residues. Written as DNA, the CDR3 is TGTGCCAGCACCCCGGACAGGGACGAGCAGTACTTC. Its protein product is CASTPDRDEQYF.

This sequence joins TRBV16 and TRBJ2-5; D possibly corresponds to TRBD1 (5 bases). CDR1 is KGHSY, CDR2 FQNENV, per germline. The CDR3 spans 15 residues. The V and J ends lost 0 bases and 0 bases respectively, with 8 bases between them. Here the CDR3 reads CASSQSRQHQETQYF. In DNA form, the CDR3 reads TGTGCCAGCAGCCAATCCCGACAGCACCAAGAGACCCAGTACTTC.

The chain is built from TRBV5-8 and TRBJ1-5; 9 nucleotides align to TRBD1. Germline V lookup: CDR1 SGHTS, CDR2 YDEGEE. This CDR3 comprises 15 residues. With 4 bases clipped from V and 7 bases from J, the junction kept 9 bases outside the gene matches. The CDR3 loop reads CASSTGQGHRQPQHF. DNA of the CDR3: TGTGCCAGCAGCACCGGACAGGGGCACCGACAGCCCCAGCATTTT.

The J gene is TRBJ2-1, the V gene TRBV13; 15 bases are a match to TRBD2. V was pared by 4 bases and J by 1 base, with 8 bases of the junction left unmatched. Germline V gene data show CDR1 as PRHDT and CDR2 as FYEKMQ (reference sequence). The CDR3 totals 19 residues. This CDR3 reads CASSSLGGLAGGSYNEQFF. The CDR3 DNA reads as TGTGCCAGCAGCTCCTTAGGAGGACTAGCGGGGGGGTCCTACAATGAGCAGTTCTTC.

The chain joins TRBV2 to TRBJ1-5, with a weak D call TRBD1 (6 bases). CDR1 SNHLY and CDR2 FYNNEI come from the germline V gene. The CDR3 contains 14 residues. Trimming took 10 bases from V and 7 from J, leaving 20 bases between them. This CDR3 is CATNGGQGEQPQHF. CDR3 bases: TGTGCCACCAACGGGGGGCAGGGTGAACAGCCCCAGCATTTT.

J is TRBJ2-3 and V is TRBV11-2, with 8 bases matching TRBD2. The CDR3 covers 16 residues. Germline V gene sequence: CDR1 SGHAT, CDR2 FQNNGV. J gave up 2 bases and V 3 bases, and 7 bases lay outside the gene matches. This CDR3 is CASSFSGTRLTDTQYF. CDR3 sequence (DNA): TGTGCCAGCAGCTTTTCCGGGACTAGGCTCACAGATACGCAGTATTTT.

The chain has TRBV18 and TRBJ2-6; TRBD1 matches at 9 bases. J was trimmed by 2 bases and V by 3 bases; bases with no gene match: 5. The CDR3 consists of 17 residues. The germline V gene encodes CDR1 KGHSH and CDR2 LQKENI. CDR3 DNA sequence: TGTGCCAGCTCACCGGGGACAGGGAGAACTGGGGCCAACGTCCTGACTTTC. It codes for CASSPGTGRTGANVLTF.

V and J are TRBV25-1 and TRBJ1-4; TRBD1 aligns across 7 bases. Looked up from germline, CDR1 is MGHDK and CDR2 is SYGVNS. The CDR3 covers 14 residues. V lost 7 bases and J lost 4; bases outside the gene matches: 6. The CDR3, as DNA: TGTGCCAGCAATGCGGGACAGAATAATGAAAAACTGTTTTTT. Protein sequence: CASNAGQNNEKLFF.

The CDR3 DNA reads TGTGCCAGCAGCCCGGGACAGACCCTCACAGATACGCAGTATTTT. This translates into CASSPGQTLTDTQYF. The chain is built from TRBV7-9 and TRBJ2-3; 7 bases line up with TRBD1. This CDR3 comprises 15 residues. In germline, CDR1 is SEHNR, CDR2 FQNEAQ (reference sequence). V was clipped by 5 bases and J by 2 bases; unmatched bases: 7.